The 27 T cell receptor beta chains presented below share a single source sample, sequenced in a study of identical twins. MiXCR, applied by TCRdb to the 5' RACE reads, yields one record per CDR3 protein. The repertoire includes hundreds of thousands of distinct CDR3 sequences, 15% to 20% of them detected once, and around 13% sits in the top ten. This sample was also put to use in a study of T cells expressing NK-cell markers.

Sequenced: PBMCs. The receptor set was obtained from a woman aged 18-35 years in good health.

This rearrangement joins TRBV20-1 to TRBJ2-3; 7 bases agree with TRBD2. The germline CDR1 and CDR2 sequences are DFQATT and SNEGSKA (reference sequence). The CDR3 contains 15 residues. V shed 6 bases, J shed 5 bases, and the junction held 14 bases outside the gene matches. Written as DNA, the CDR3 is TGCAGTGCCCAATCGGGGGAGGGCTTAGAAGATACGCAGTATTTT. It is translated as CSAQSGEGLEDTQYF.

The sample holds one count of this clonotype. The junction departs from germline at one end; a sequencing error may be responsible. The chain combines TRBV20-1 with TRBJ2-3, with D perhaps TRBD1 or TRBD2 (5 bases each). This CDR3 has 11 residues. Germline CDR1 is DFQATT and CDR2 is SNEGSKA (reference sequence). The CDR3 spells CSAIQGDPLNF. CDR3 in DNA: TGCAGTGCCATTCAGGGAGACCCCCTGAATTTT.

This clonotype has just a few counts. The genes are TRBV7-8 and TRBJ2-2; 8 positions match TRBD1. From germline, CDR1 is SGHVS and CDR2 FQNEAQ. The CDR3 runs to 13 residues. V shed 5 bases and J 6 bases; nucleotides not matched to a gene: 2. This CDR3 reads CASSPDRAGELFF. The DNA of the CDR3 is TGTGCCAGCAGCCCGGACAGGGCCGGGGAGCTGTTTTTT.

There are a few counts of this clonotype. V usage is TRBV12-3 or TRBV12-4 and J usage is TRBJ2-1, with 7 bases that match TRBD2. V was clipped by 5 bases and J by 0 bases; unmatched bases: 10. The CDR3 covers 17 residues. The CDR3: CASSRPAGGSSYNEQFF. CDR3 nucleotide sequence: TGTGCCAGCAGTCGCCCAGCAGGCGGGAGCTCCTACAATGAGCAGTTCTTC.

The rearrangement joins TRBV5-6 to TRBJ1-4; no clear D gene. Trimming took 6 bases from V and 5 from J, leaving 11 bases between them. In germline, CDR1 is SGHDT, CDR2 YYEEEE. This CDR3 has 13 residues. CDR3 nucleotides: TGTGCCAGCACGAGGGCTTGGAATGAAAAACTGTTTTTT. This encodes CASTRAWNEKLFF.

This clonotype turned up a few times. This chain links TRBV29-1 with TRBJ1-2; 8 bases match TRBD1. The CDR3 is made up of 13 amino acids. The germline V gene encodes CDR1 SQVTM and CDR2 ANQGSEA. J lost 2 bases, V lost 6 bases, and 5 bases had no gene match. CDR3 in amino acids: CSVSTGVNYGYTF. The CDR3 DNA reads as TGCAGCGTCTCGACAGGGGTCAACTATGGCTACACCTTC.

The CDR3: CASSVDNSYEQYF. The CDR3 DNA reads TGTGCCAGCAGTGTCGACAACTCCTACGAGCAGTACTTC. The chain links TRBV6-1 to TRBJ2-7; D not certain. V was trimmed by 4 bases and J by 0 bases, leaving 7 bases between them. Germline V gene data show CDR1 as MNHNS and CDR2 as SASEGT. This CDR3 contains 13 residues.

The genes are TRBV7-9 and TRBJ1-2; a weak D match, TRBD1 (5 bases). V was cut by 7 bases and J by 4 bases, with 13 bases left in between. Germline V lookup: CDR1 SEHNR, CDR2 FQNEAQ (reference sequence). The CDR3 spans 13 residues. The chain's CDR3 is CASKRDVGYGYTF. DNA for the CDR3: TGTGCCAGCAAGCGGGACGTAGGCTATGGCTACACCTTC.

This clonotype was seen a few times. CDR3 in DNA: TGCAGTGCTAGACGTACTAGCACCTACAATGAGCAGTTCTTC. Protein product: CSARRTSTYNEQFF. The chain combines TRBV20-1 with TRBJ2-1, with D possibly matching TRBD2 (6 bases). Germline V gene data show CDR1 as DFQATT and CDR2 as SNEGSKA (reference sequence). This CDR3 comprises 14 residues. The germline V and J ends were trimmed by 2 bases and 2 bases, with 10 bases remaining between them.

In this sample, this clonotype turned up a few times. The rearrangement joins TRBV3-1 to TRBJ2-1; D is ambiguous. V gave up 0 bases and J gave up 7 bases, with 4 bases separating them. In germline, CDR1 is LGHDT, CDR2 YNNKEL (reference sequence). This CDR3 has 12 residues. CDR3 in amino acids: CASSQETNEQFF. As DNA, the CDR3 is TGTGCCAGCAGCCAAGAAACTAATGAGCAGTTCTTC.

In this sample, this clonotype turned up a few times. The gene calls are TRBV12-3 or TRBV12-4 and TRBJ1-1; a possible D gene is TRBD1 (6 bases). The CDR3 runs 14 residues. Trimming removed 3 bases from V and 4 bases from J, with 12 bases in between. The CDR3 nucleotides are TGTGCCAGCAGTTTCGGGGGGCGAATCACTGAAGCTTTCTTT. Translating gives CASSFGGRITEAFF.

This clonotype was recorded a few times. The chain is built from TRBV12-3 or TRBV12-4 and TRBJ2-1; D unresolved. The ends were cut back, 6 bases at V and 0 bases at J, with 12 bases in the middle. This CDR3 is built from 15 residues. The chain's CDR3 is CASSRRPSSYNEQFF. The CDR3 region has the DNA TGTGCCAGCAGCCGTCGGCCGAGCTCCTACAATGAGCAGTTCTTC.

The V call is TRBV20-1, the J call TRBJ1-3; a weak D match, TRBD1 (6 bases). Germline CDR1 reads DFQATT; CDR2 reads SNEGSKA (reference sequence). The CDR3 contains 15 residues. V was shortened by 6 bases and J by 2 bases, with 17 bases between the two germline ends. CDR3 coding DNA: TGCAGTGCACACGGGGCGGGGGCTACTGGAAACACCATATATTTT. Translation: CSAHGAGATGNTIYF.

The CDR3 DNA sequence: TGTGCCAGCACCCCAAGGGGACTGGCTTTGGGTGGGGCCAACGTCCTGACTTTC. Its protein is CASTPRGLALGGANVLTF. V and J are TRBV7-6 and TRBJ2-6; TRBD2 is a possible D gene (6 bases). This CDR3 contains 18 residues. Germline V gene lookup returns CDR1 SGHVS and CDR2 FNYEAQ. Between the trimmed V and J ends, which lost 7 bases and 3 bases, there was a span of 22 bases.

Only a few counts were recorded for this clonotype. The J gene is TRBJ2-1, the V gene TRBV6-1; TRBD2 aligns across 8 bases. V was clipped by 8 bases and J by 6 bases; unmatched bases: 6. Germline V lookup: CDR1 MNHNS, CDR2 SASEGT. This CDR3 has 13 residues. CDR3 sequence reads: CASHSGSGNEQFF. CDR3 DNA: TGTGCCAGCCACAGCGGGAGTGGCAATGAGCAGTTCTTC.

The chain employs TRBV7-6 and TRBJ2-7, with TRBD1 matching 9 bases. The trim removed 5 bases at V and 3 bases at J, leaving 5 bases unmatched. The CDR3 covers 14 residues. Germline CDR1 SGHVS, CDR2 FNYEAQ. The CDR3 DNA follows: TGTGCCAGCAGCCTCTCGGACAGGGGCTACGAGCAGTACTTC. Translating gives CASSLSDRGYEQYF.

This clonotype was seen a few times. This chain links TRBV5-1 with TRBJ1-2; D is undetermined. Deletions cut 2 bases from V and 2 bases from J, with 13 bases between. Germline V lookup: CDR1 SGHRS, CDR2 YFSETQ. This CDR3 has 15 amino acids. The CDR3 nucleotides are TGCGCCAGCAGCTTCCAGACCTTCTCAAACTATGGCTACACCTTC. Its translation is CASSFQTFSNYGYTF.

This sequence joins TRBV20-1 and TRBJ2-7; a weak D match, TRBD2 (5 bases). CDR3 length: 12 residues. Trimming took 3 bases from V and 6 from J, leaving 12 bases between them. The germline V gene has CDR1 DFQATT and CDR2 SNEGSKA (reference sequence). The CDR3 region has the DNA TGCAGTGCTAGGGGCGGGCCCCGCGAGCAGTACTTC. Residues: CSARGGPREQYF.

The gene calls are TRBV7-9 and TRBJ2-1; D may be TRBD2 (6 bases). CDR3 length: 15 amino acids. V gave up 0 bases and J gave up 5 bases, with 11 bases separating them. Germline lookup yields CDR1 SEHNR and CDR2 FQNEAQ (reference sequence). The CDR3 DNA is TGTGCCAGCAGCTTAGCCGGGAGCATCAACAATGAGCAGTTCTTC. It yields the protein CASSLAGSINNEQFF. Supplemented by reference TRBV7-9 and TRBJ2-1, the full variable domain reads DTGVSQNPRHKITKRGQNVTFRCDPISEHNRLYWYRQTLGQGPEFLTYFQNEAQLEKSRLLSDRFSAERPKGSFSTLEIQRTEQGDSAMYLCASSLAGSINNEQFFGPGTRLTVL.

The genes are TRBV2 and TRBJ1-2; D remains unclear. The V and J ends lost 5 bases and 6 bases respectively, with 13 bases between them. This CDR3 has 13 residues. CDR1 is SNHLY and CDR2 is FYNNEI in the germline V gene. This CDR3 is CASSSRANNGYTF. CDR3 sequence (DNA): TGTGCCAGCAGTAGTCGGGCCAATAATGGCTACACCTTC.

The sample holds a few counts of this clonotype. The rearrangement joins TRBV20-1 to TRBJ1-5, with a possible D match to TRBD1 (6 bases). The CDR3 runs to 13 residues. Germline loops: CDR1 DFQATT, CDR2 SNEGSKA (reference sequence). V dropped 6 bases and J dropped 7 bases, with 16 bases sitting between them. The chain's CDR3 is CSATDGGLQPQHF. The CDR3 bases are TGCAGTGCCACGGACGGGGGGCTGCAGCCCCAGCATTTT.

The J gene is TRBJ2-5, the V gene TRBV3-1, with D perhaps TRBD2 (6 bases). CDR3 length equals 14 residues. From germline, CDR1 is LGHDT and CDR2 YNNKEL (reference sequence). Trimming removed 2 bases from V and 5 bases from J, with 12 bases in between. CDR3 sequence (DNA): TGTGCCAGCAGCCAACAGGGCGGAGGGGAGACCCAGTACTTC. Encoded protein: CASSQQGGGETQYF.

This clonotype was seen only a few times. Here the CDR3 reads CASSYGLANSYNEQFF. The CDR3 DNA is TGTGCCAGCAGTTATGGACTAGCGAACTCCTACAATGAGCAGTTCTTC. The V call is TRBV6-5, the J call TRBJ2-1; 9 nucleotides match TRBD2. V lost 3 bases, J lost 0 bases, and 3 bases stayed unmatched. This CDR3 is built from 16 residues. Germline values: CDR1 MNHEY, CDR2 SVGAGI.

V is TRBV5-6 and J is TRBJ2-7; D is ambiguous. Looked up from germline, CDR1 is SGHDT and CDR2 is YYEEEE. V was cut by 0 bases and J by 5 bases, with 9 bases left in between. The CDR3 loop spans 13 amino acids. The CDR3 here is CASSLGSIDEQYF. CDR3 DNA sequence: TGTGCCAGCAGCTTGGGAAGTATCGACGAGCAGTACTTC.

This clonotype has just a few counts. The CDR3 here is CASSVASGSGETQYF. The CDR3 DNA reads as TGTGCCAGCAGCGTAGCATCGGGTAGCGGAGAGACCCAGTACTTC. The chain couples TRBV9 to TRBJ2-5, with D perhaps TRBD2 (6 bases). Germline V gene sequence: CDR1 SGDLS, CDR2 YYNGEE. Trimming took 0 bases from V and 4 from J, leaving 13 bases between them. The length of the CDR3 is 15 residues. The entire variable domain, with the rest obtained from reference TRBV9 and TRBJ2-5, is as follows: DSGVTQTPKHLITATGQRVTLRCSPRSGDLSVYWYQQSLDQGLQFLIQYYNGEERAKGNILERFSAQQFPDLHSELNLSSLELGDSALYFCASSVASGSGETQYFGPGTRLLVL.

This clonotype was observed a few times. V and J are TRBV5-5 and TRBJ1-2; 7 nucleotides agree with TRBD1. V gave up 4 bases and J gave up 13 bases; unmatched junction bases: 22. The CDR3 has 16 residues. From germline, CDR1 is SGHKS and CDR2 YYEKEE (reference sequence). CDR3 residues: CASSPIRGTVNMRGTF. The DNA for the CDR3 is TGTGCCAGCAGCCCGATCCGGGGGACAGTAAATATGAGAGGCACCTTC.

This clonotype was counted only a few times. V is TRBV7-8 and J is TRBJ2-3, with D perhaps matching TRBD2 (6 bases). This CDR3 spans 13 amino acids. V was clipped by 5 bases and J by 8 bases, with 14 bases between them. Germline V CDR1 and CDR2: SGHVS, FQNEAQ. The CDR3 nucleotides read TGTGCCAGCAGCCCTGGAGGGAGAAGTACGCAGTATTTT. This encodes CASSPGGRSTQYF.